The clone carrying this TCR beta chain was recorded many times. The antigen remains undetermined. TCR beta VDJ and CDR3 profiling used genomic DNA as template. TCRdb re-analysed the reads in MiXCR, keeping a single row per CDR3 protein. The sample includes about 81,000 distinct CDR3 sequences, 40% to 55% seen only once; the top ten take about 68%. The sample belongs to a study of CD8+CD57+ T cells in acquired aplastic anemia. General study points: About 30 was the count of CD8+ CDR3 sequences that patients shared with controls.

This clonotype was sampled from a human donor in good health, serving as a control. Sequencing used sorted CD4+, CD8+, or CD8+CD57+ T cells (not recorded which) from PBMCs.

The CDR3 nucleotides are TGTGCCAGCAGCTCGACACCCGCTGACGGCTACACCTTC. Translation gives CASSSTPADGYTF. This chain uses TRBV13 with TRBJ1-2; D is undetermined. Trimming stripped 4 bases from V and 8 bases from J, with 14 bases between. CDR1 and CDR2 (germline): PRHDT, FYEKMQ (reference sequence). This CDR3 is built from 13 residues.